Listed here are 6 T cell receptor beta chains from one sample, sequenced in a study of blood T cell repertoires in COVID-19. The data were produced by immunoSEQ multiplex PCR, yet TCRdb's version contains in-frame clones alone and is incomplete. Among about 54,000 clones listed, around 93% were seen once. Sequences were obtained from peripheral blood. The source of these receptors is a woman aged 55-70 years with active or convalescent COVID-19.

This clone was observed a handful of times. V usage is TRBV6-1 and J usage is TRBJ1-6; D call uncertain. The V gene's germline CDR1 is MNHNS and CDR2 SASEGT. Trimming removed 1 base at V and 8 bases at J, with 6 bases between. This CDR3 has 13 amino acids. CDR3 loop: CASSEVRDSPLHF. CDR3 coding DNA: TGTGCCAGCAGTGAAGTACGGGATTCACCCCTCCACTTT.

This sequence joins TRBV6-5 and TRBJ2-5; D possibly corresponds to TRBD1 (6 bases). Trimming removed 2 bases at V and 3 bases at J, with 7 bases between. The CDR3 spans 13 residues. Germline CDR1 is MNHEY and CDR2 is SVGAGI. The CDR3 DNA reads TGTGCCAGCAGTTACGACAGGAAAGAGACCCAGTACTTC. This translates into CASSYDRKETQYF.

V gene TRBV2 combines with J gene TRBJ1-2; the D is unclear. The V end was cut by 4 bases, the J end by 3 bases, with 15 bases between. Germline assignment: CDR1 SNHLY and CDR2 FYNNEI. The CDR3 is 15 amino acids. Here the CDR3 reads CASSVSSGLDYGYTF. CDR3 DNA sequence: TGTGCCAGCAGTGTTTCCTCCGGGTTGGACTATGGCTACACCTTC.

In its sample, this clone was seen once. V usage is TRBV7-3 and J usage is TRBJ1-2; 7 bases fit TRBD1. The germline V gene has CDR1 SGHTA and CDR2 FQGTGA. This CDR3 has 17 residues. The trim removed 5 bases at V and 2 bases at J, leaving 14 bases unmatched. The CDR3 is CASSENPPGQSNYGYTF. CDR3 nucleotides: TGTGCCAGCAGCGAAAACCCACCGGGACAGAGCAACTATGGCTACACCTTC.

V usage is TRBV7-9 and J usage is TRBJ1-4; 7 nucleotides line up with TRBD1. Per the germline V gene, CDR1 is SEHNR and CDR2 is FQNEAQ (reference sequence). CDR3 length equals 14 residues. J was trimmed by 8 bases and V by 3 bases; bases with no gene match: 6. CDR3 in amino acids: CASSFRDSGEKLFF. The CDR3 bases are TGTGCCAGCAGCTTCCGGGACAGCGGGGAAAAACTGTTTTTT.

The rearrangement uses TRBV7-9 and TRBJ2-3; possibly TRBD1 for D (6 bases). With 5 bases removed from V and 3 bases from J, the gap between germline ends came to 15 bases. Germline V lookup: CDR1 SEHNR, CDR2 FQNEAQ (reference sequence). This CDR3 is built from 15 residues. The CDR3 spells CASSVTGWGTDTQYF. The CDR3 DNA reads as TGTGCCAGCAGCGTTACAGGGTGGGGGACAGATACGCAGTATTTT.